A single sample gave rise to the 19 T cell receptor beta chains below, sequenced in a study of regulatory T cells in long-lasting Graves disease. To make TCR beta libraries, researchers used iRepertoire HTBI primers and Arm-PCR of CDR3 regions. TCRdb re-called the multiplex PCR reads through MiXCR, storing one row per CDR3 protein. The sample gives 400,000 to 450,000 distinct CDR3 sequences, about a quarter of which show up once; roughly a quarter is in the top ten. Time point: persistent/refractory GD, antithyroid drugs over 5 years with positive TRAb. RNA from PBMCs was the source of the TCR library. Sample: peripheral blood mononuclear cells (PBMCs), taken when the disease was refractory, from a patient treated with antithyroid drugs. The receptors were gathered from a female donor with Graves disease.

This clonotype was recorded many times. J is TRBJ1-5 and V is TRBV28; D possibly corresponds to TRBD1 (5 bases). V dropped 8 bases and J dropped 6 bases, with 14 bases sitting between them. The CDR3 has 13 residues. The germline gives CDR1 MDHEN, CDR2 SYDVKM. This CDR3 is CASFWGEGQPQHF. CDR3 in DNA: TGTGCCAGCTTTTGGGGCGAAGGTCAGCCCCAGCATTTT.

Only a few counts were recorded for this clonotype. The chain couples TRBV7-9 to TRBJ2-5; either TRBD1 or TRBD2 may supply D (5 bases each). Deletions cut 7 bases from V and 1 base from J, with 10 bases between. Germline V gene data show CDR1 as SEHNR and CDR2 as FQNEAQ (reference sequence). The CDR3 has 13 residues. This CDR3 reads CASKGTVQETQYF. CDR3 nucleotide sequence: TGTGCCAGCAAGGGGACCGTCCAAGAGACCCAGTACTTC.

In this sample, this clonotype turned up many times. The V call is TRBV28, the J call TRBJ2-7, with 9 positions matching TRBD1. The CDR3 is made up of 14 amino acids. Germline lookup yields CDR1 MDHEN and CDR2 SYDVKM. The J segment lost 6 bases and the V segment lost 7 bases, leaving 10 bases of the junction unmatched. The CDR3 DNA reads as TGTGCCAGCATCCCCGGGGACAGGGTAGGCGAGCAGTACTTC. Translation gives CASIPGDRVGEQYF. The variable domain in full, with the rest retrieved from reference TRBV28 and TRBJ2-7, is DVKVTQSSRYLVKRTGEKVFLECVQDMDHENMFWYRQDPGLGLRLIYFSYDVKMKEKGDIPEGYSVSREKKERFSLILESASTNQTSMYLCASIPGDRVGEQYFGPGTRLTVT.

The V call is TRBV30, the J call TRBJ1-2, with D tentatively TRBD1 (5 bases). The CDR3 sequence is 15 residues long. V was pared by 4 bases and J by 5 bases, with 20 bases between. The germline gives CDR1 GTSNPN, CDR2 SVGIG (reference sequence). For the CDR3, the DNA is TGTGCCTGGACCCAAGGGACTCACGGACGGTATGGCTACACCTTC. It encodes CAWTQGTHGRYGYTF. The full variable domain, rest sourced from reference TRBV30 and TRBJ1-2, is SQTIHQWPATLVQPVGSPLSLECTVEGTSNPNLYWYRQAAGRGLQLLFYSVGIGQISSEVPQNLSASRPQDRQFILSSKKLLLSDSGFYLCAWTQGTHGRYGYTFGSGTRLTVV.

The rearrangement uses TRBV19 and TRBJ1-1; a weak D match, TRBD1 (6 bases). Germline V CDR1 and CDR2: LNHDA, SQIVND (reference sequence). The V and J ends lost 7 bases and 5 bases respectively, with 11 bases between them. The CDR3 covers 12 residues. In DNA form, the CDR3 reads TGTGCCAGTATTAGGGGGTGGACTGAAGCTTTCTTT. Amino acids: CASIRGWTEAFF.

The chain combines TRBV10-3 with TRBJ2-7; 7 positions match TRBD1. V gave up 7 bases and J gave up 5 bases; unmatched junction bases: 11. The CDR3 covers 14 residues. Germline V gene data show CDR1 as ENHRY and CDR2 as SYGVKD. CDR3 sequence: CAIIEDRTGHEQYF. Here the CDR3 DNA reads TGTGCCATCATAGAGGACAGGACAGGACACGAGCAGTACTTC.

In its sample, this clonotype was seen many times. This chain joins TRBV20-1 and TRBJ2-6; D uncertain. CDR3 size: 17 residues. V gave up 1 base and J gave up 2 bases, with 15 bases separating them. Germline V gene lookup returns CDR1 DFQATT and CDR2 SNEGSKA (reference sequence). The CDR3 coding sequence is TGCAGTGCTAGAGTATTCAGTCTTGGGACTGGGGCCAACGTCCTGACTTTC. Translated: CSARVFSLGTGANVLTF.

This clonotype occurred a few times. A much larger clonotype is one base distant, so this may be a read error. The gene calls are TRBV29-1 and TRBJ1-1, with D perhaps matching TRBD1 (5 bases). Germline-derived CDR1 and CDR2 are SQVTM and ANQGSEA. The length of the CDR3 is 14 residues. Trimming cost V 7 bases and J 1 base, with 16 bases left between them. CDR3 residues: CSADSGHGNTEAFF. In DNA form, the CDR3 reads TGCAGCGCTGATTCTGGACACGGGAACACTGAAGCTTTCTTT.

This clonotype was seen at least ten times. The genes are TRBV29-1 and TRBJ1-1; no clear D gene. Germline CDR1 is SQVTM and CDR2 is ANQGSEA. The germline V and J ends were trimmed by 6 bases and 2 bases, with 16 bases remaining between them. This CDR3 has 14 amino acids. The CDR3 region is CSVKSPPQNTEAFF. The CDR3 region has the DNA TGCAGCGTCAAAAGCCCGCCGCAAAACACTGAAGCTTTCTTT. The full variable domain, completed using reference TRBV29-1 and TRBJ1-1, is SAVISQKPSRDICQRGTSLTIQCQVDSQVTMMFWYRQQPGQSLTLIATANQGSEATYESGFVIDKFPISRPNLTFSTLTVSNMSPEDSSIYLCSVKSPPQNTEAFFGQGTRLTVV.

The CDR3 bases are TGTGCCAGCAGCCATGGGGTGAACACTGAAGCTTTCTTT. Translated: CASSHGVNTEAFF. The gene calls are TRBV3-1 and TRBJ1-1; D is unresolved. The V and J ends lost 3 bases and 0 bases respectively, with 5 bases between them. The CDR3 extends over 13 amino acids. Germline CDR1 reads LGHDT; CDR2 reads YNNKEL (reference sequence).

The rearrangement joins TRBV20-1 to TRBJ2-4, with TRBD2 identical over 14 bases. The J segment lost 1 base and the V segment lost 6 bases, leaving 8 bases of the junction unmatched. CDR1 and CDR2 (germline): DFQATT, SNEGSKA (reference sequence). This CDR3 contains 17 residues. CDR3 region: CSARGTSGRAAKNIQYF. DNA for the CDR3: TGCAGTGCCCGCGGGACTAGCGGGAGAGCGGCCAAAAACATTCAGTACTTC.

V and J are TRBV5-5 and TRBJ1-5, with TRBD1 matching 9 bases. This CDR3 spans 16 amino acids. The J segment lost 3 bases and the V segment lost 2 bases, leaving 6 bases of the junction unmatched. In germline, CDR1 is SGHKS, CDR2 YYEKEE (reference sequence). In DNA form, the CDR3 reads TGTGCCAGCAGCTTACAGGGGGCTCGGGTCAATCAGCCCCAGCATTTT. It yields the protein CASSLQGARVNQPQHF.

This clonotype was seen ten or more times. This chain links TRBV29-1 with TRBJ1-1; D unclear. The CDR3 is 15 amino acids. In germline, CDR1 is SQVTM, CDR2 ANQGSEA. Deletions cut 6 bases from V and 0 bases from J, with 17 bases between. In DNA, the CDR3 is TGCAGCGTCAGAGGAGGAGGGAACTTGAACACTGAAGCTTTCTTT. It encodes CSVRGGGNLNTEAFF.

This clonotype has only a few counts. The chain links TRBV19 to TRBJ1-1; perhaps TRBD1 as D (6 bases). The CDR3 covers 16 residues. With 0 bases removed from V and 6 bases from J, the gap between germline ends came to 17 bases. Per the germline V gene, CDR1 is LNHDA and CDR2 is SQIVND (reference sequence). CDR3 residues: CASSIEIGTLRAEAFF. Written as DNA, the CDR3 is TGTGCCAGTAGTATAGAAATCGGGACATTAAGGGCTGAAGCTTTCTTT.

Regarding this clonotype: An end of the junction does not agree with germline; a read error may underlie this. The CDR3 DNA follows: TGTGCCAGCAGTTCTACGGGACCCTACGTGCAGTACTTC. Its protein is CASSSTGPYVQYF. The V and J genes are TRBV6-2 or TRBV6-3 and TRBJ2-7; D could derive from TRBD1 or TRBD2 (5 bases each). CDR1 is MNHEY, CDR2 SVGEGT, per germline. The CDR3 loop spans 13 amino acids.

J is TRBJ2-3 and V is TRBV20-1, with a weak D call TRBD2 (9 bases). CDR1 is DFQATT and CDR2 is SNEGSKA in the germline V gene (reference sequence). V lost 3 bases to trimming and J lost 1 base, with 23 bases between them. This CDR3 spans 18 amino acids. The CDR3 DNA reads TGCAGTGCTAGGAAAACAGGGGGAACTAGCGGGCGCACAGATACGCAGTATTTT. This encodes CSARKTGGTSGRTDTQYF.

The chain is built from TRBV6-1 and TRBJ2-7, with TRBD2 matching over 16 bases. Germline CDR1 MNHNS, CDR2 SASEGT. After removal of 7 bases from V and 6 bases from J, the junction contained 12 bases not matched to a gene. The CDR3 loop spans 17 amino acids. Here the CDR3 DNA reads TGTGCCAGCACCCCCGCGGGACTAGCGGGAGGGCCCGGCGAGCAGTACTTC. It is translated as CASTPAGLAGGPGEQYF.

This clonotype was detected only a few times. The chain is built from TRBV6-1 and TRBJ1-5; a possible D gene is TRBD1 (5 bases). From germline, CDR1 is MNHNS and CDR2 SASEGT. The CDR3 extends over 16 amino acids. Trimming removed 8 bases from V and 6 bases from J, with 23 bases in between. CDR3 loop: CASLSLHGGFTQPQHF. The CDR3 DNA reads TGTGCCAGCCTATCGCTCCACGGGGGGTTTACTCAGCCCCAGCATTTT.

This clonotype was observed a few times. A read error may account for a junction end that differs from germline. The chain couples TRBV4-1 to TRBJ1-2, with 10 bases that match TRBD1. CDR1 is MGHRA, CDR2 YSYEKL, per germline. The CDR3 has 13 amino acids. The CDR3 nucleotides are TGCGCCAGCAGCCAACAGACAGGGGGCGGCCTTGACTTC. It encodes CASSQQTGGGLDF.